This TCR beta chain appears in the sequencing data of a study of blood T cell repertoires in COVID-19. Overall study: The origin of the acute and convalescent COVID-19 samples was the United States, Italy and Spain. The analysed material was cDNA or gDNA that came from T cells, B-cell-depleted T cells, or PBMCs.

Original processing methods: Amplifying reference gene primers gave estimates of nucleated cell counts. The table came from immunoSEQ multiplex PCR; TCRdb's copy has only in-frame clones and leaves some out. That table is the source of V, J and clone size, and D and trimming were worked out from the DNA. The sample records fewer than 250,000 clones, around 85% being singletons. This CDR3 has 14 residues. V was cut by 3 bases and J by 4 bases, with 9 bases left in between. CDR1 MGHRA and CDR2 YSYEKL come from the germline V gene. This receptor was taken from a man between 25 and 39 years old with acute or convalescent COVID-19. The gene calls are TRBV4-1 and TRBJ1-4; possibly TRBD1 for D (5 bases). What was sequenced was peripheral blood. CDR3: CASSQTGLNEKLFF. The CDR3, as DNA: TGCGCCAGCAGCCAGACGGGACTTAATGAAAAACTGTTTTTT.